This T cell receptor (beta chain) originates from a study of Ad26.COV2.S vaccination and SARS-CoV-2 variants. Study-level information: Enrolled in COV1001, the donor was in the Ad26.COV2.S trial arm, which received the vaccine. Ad26.COV2.S was injected intramuscularly once or twice, 56 days apart. Study-level findings and limits: The TCR breadth and depth analyses may have produced an underestimate of total T cell responses. The study found higher spike-specific TCR breadth in vaccine than placebo recipients.

This clone was seen just once. Its antigen is not known. Germline lookup yields CDR1 SQVTM and CDR2 ANQGSEA. The CDR3 runs to 14 residues. Deletions cut 7 bases from V and 3 bases from J, with 16 bases between. Sequenced by immunoSEQ multiplex PCR; TCRdb stores in-frame clones only, minus some. Of 350,000 to 600,000 clones listed, 89% are singletons. Treatment described: 15 to 20 received Ad26.COV2.S at low or high dose, single or two shots; about 5 received placebo; per-sample allocation not given. Sampling was done on day 63 after the first vaccine or placebo injection. The chain recombines TRBV29-1 with TRBJ2-1, with no clear D. Sequenced here: peripheral blood, sampled in a trial of Ad26.COV2.S vaccine versus placebo. This TCR derives from a person between 18 and 65 years old who received the Ad26.COV2.S COVID-19 vaccine or a placebo. CDR3 in amino acids: CSAPSLGLYNEQFF. CDR3 nucleotide sequence: TGCAGCGCCCCCTCGCTGGGCCTCTACAATGAGCAGTTCTTC.